A selection of T cell receptor beta chains follows, all from one sample in a study of blood T cell repertoires in COVID-19. Clones were read by immunoSEQ multiplex PCR, and TCRdb kept only the in-frame ones, dropping some. Of over 150,000 clones detected, approximately 80% appear once; the ten largest clones hold roughly 13%. The specimen sequenced was peripheral blood. Every receptor here comes from a human donor in a cohort sampled during active COVID-19. The conserved cysteine and the conserved F or W are not part of the CDR3 here.

j_gene	v_gene	CDR3aa
TRBJ2-2	TRBV14	ASSLRLAGTDANTGELF
TRBJ1-5	TRBV2	AGWTGGNQPQH
TRBJ2-7	TRBV2	ASSRWGPTGGLAGLQYEQY
TRBJ1-3	TRBV7-2	ASSSQDVSGNTIY
TRBJ2-5	TRBV5-1	ASPASHLNQETQY
TRBJ2-5	TRBV6-5	ASSPPRGETQY
TRBJ1-1	TRBV5-1	ASSLGHRNTEAF
TRBJ1-1	TRBV29-1	SGEGDSAEAF
TRBJ2-5	TRBV9	ASSSPTDQETQY
TRBJ1-4	TRBV28	ASSLTGGSEKLF
TRBJ2-3	TRBV24-1	ATSDGSGTDLWGADTQY